Sequencing of this T cell receptor beta chain was carried out in a study of blood T cell repertoires in COVID-19. The J segment lost 4 bases and the V segment lost 7 bases, leaving 5 bases of the junction unmatched. Per the germline V gene, CDR1 is LNHDA and CDR2 is SQIVND (reference sequence). The CDR3 extends over 13 amino acids. Original handling: Estimation of nucleated cell counts was performed using reference gene primer amplification. Measured with immunoSEQ multiplex PCR; TCRdb has only the in-frame clones, and not every one. V, J and clone size were drawn from that table, and D and trimming were deduced from the DNA. Of approximately 130,000 clones in the sample, approximately 82% were seen once.

Material: peripheral blood. This clonotype originated in a man older than 75 with active or convalescent COVID-19. The V and J genes are TRBV19 and TRBJ2-7; 9 bases line up with TRBD1. This CDR3 is CASTPDRGYEQYF. The CDR3 nucleotides are TGTGCCAGTACCCCAGACAGGGGGTACGAGCAGTACTTC.